The clone carrying this T cell receptor beta chain was seen many times. The source of the sample is a study of metastatic and nonmetastatic thyroid tumors. V lost 0 bases, J lost 5 bases, and 10 bases lay in between. This CDR3 comprises 14 residues. CDR1 MNHEY and CDR2 SVGEGT come from the germline V gene. TCRdb reanalyzed the PCR reads with MiXCR. Seen here are approximately 15,000 clones, about 12% observed once, and the top ten hold more than 15%. Patients had received no treatment of any kind before thyroid surgery. The chain links TRBV6-2 or TRBV6-3 to TRBJ2-5, with D unresolved. The sequence derives from a female donor with papillary thyroid cancer or a benign thyroid nodule (not recorded which). Some clones in this sample may be carry-over from other donors' samples. The sample comprised tumor tissue. CDR3 residues: CASSYSVAWETQYF. The CDR3 region has the DNA TGTGCCAGCAGTTACTCGGTGGCGTGGGAGACCCAGTACTTC.